This T cell receptor beta chain emerged from a study of blood T cell repertoires in COVID-19. Study-level information: Collection of acute and convalescent COVID-19 samples took place in the United States, Italy and Spain.

Participant-reported clinical history was the basis for cohort assignment. In the original analysis: Estimated nucleated cell counts came from reference gene primer amplification. This table comes from immunoSEQ multiplex PCR, and its TCRdb copy is limited to in-frame clones, with some not included. V and J calls and clone size are copied from that table; D and trimming were computed from the DNA. This table has about 300,000 clones, approximately 84% appearing once. The V end was cut by 5 bases, the J end by 1 base, with 12 bases between. The CDR3 totals 14 residues. Germline V gives CDR1 SGHDT, CDR2 YYEEEE.

This TCR was recovered from a woman under 30 who had recovered from COVID-19. The genes are TRBV5-6 and TRBJ1-1; D might be TRBD1 (5 bases). Specimen: PBMCs or T cells enriched from blood (not recorded which). CDR3 nucleotides: TGTGCCAGCAGGCGGGGCAGGGCGAACACTGAAGCTTTCTTT. Translating gives CASRRGRANTEAFF. Full variable domain (remainder filled in from reference TRBV5-6 and TRBJ1-1): DAGVTQSPTHLIKTRGQQVTLRCSPKSGHDTVSWYQQALGQGPQFIFQYYEEEERQRGNFPDRFSGHQFPNYSSELNVNALLLGDSALYLCASRRGRANTEAFFGQGTRLTVV.